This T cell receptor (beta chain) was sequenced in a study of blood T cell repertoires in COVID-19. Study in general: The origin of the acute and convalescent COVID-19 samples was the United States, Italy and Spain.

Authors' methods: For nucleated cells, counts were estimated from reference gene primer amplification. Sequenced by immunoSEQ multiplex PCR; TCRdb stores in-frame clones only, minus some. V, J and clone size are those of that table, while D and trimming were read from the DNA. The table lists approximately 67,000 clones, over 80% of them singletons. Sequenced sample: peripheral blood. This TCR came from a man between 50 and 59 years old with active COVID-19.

The CDR3 DNA reads TGTGCCAGCAGGAGACACTCCGGCACCGGGGAGCTGTTTTTT. Protein sequence: CASRRHSGTGELFF. The chain couples TRBV6-5 to TRBJ2-2, with D unclear. The CDR3 extends over 14 amino acids. Germline V gene lookup returns CDR1 MNHEY and CDR2 SVGAGI. The V and J ends lost 6 bases and 4 bases respectively, with 12 bases between them.